These 26 T cell receptor beta chains were sequenced from one sample in a study of blood T cell repertoires in COVID-19. Measured with immunoSEQ multiplex PCR; TCRdb has only the in-frame clones, and not every one. Among 90,000 to 95,000 clones listed, approximately 86% were seen once. The specimen sequenced was peripheral blood. The source is a woman in her 70s with acute or convalescent COVID-19.

The rearrangement joins TRBV9 to TRBJ1-3; TRBD1 is a possible D gene (5 bases). Germline V gene lookup returns CDR1 SGDLS and CDR2 YYNGEE. The germline V and J ends were trimmed by 0 bases and 0 bases, with 10 bases remaining between them. The CDR3 totals 16 residues. The DNA of the CDR3 is TGTGCCAGCAGCGTAGGGGGCAGCATCTCTGGAAACACCATATATTTT. It translates to CASSVGGSISGNTIYF.

The chain has TRBV7-9 and TRBJ2-7; TRBD1 might be the D (7 bases). The V end was cut by 5 bases, the J end by 2 bases, with 19 bases between. The CDR3 spans 16 residues. CDR1 is SEHNR and CDR2 is FQNEAQ in the germline V gene (reference sequence). The CDR3 nucleotides are TGTGCCAGCAGCCAGGGGGGTTGGGACGGTACCTACGAGCAGTACTTC. As protein: CASSQGGWDGTYEQYF. The variable domain in full, with the rest retrieved from reference TRBV7-9 and TRBJ2-7, is DTGVSQNPRHKITKRGQNVTFRCDPISEHNRLYWYRQTLGQGPEFLTYFQNEAQLEKSRLLSDRFSAERPKGSFSTLEIQRTEQGDSAMYLCASSQGGWDGTYEQYFGPGTRLTVT.

The chain combines TRBV30 with TRBJ1-1; D perhaps matches TRBD1 (6 bases). Germline V lookup: CDR1 GTSNPN, CDR2 SVGIG (reference sequence). CDR3 length: 14 residues. V lost 3 bases, J lost 7 bases, and 18 bases lay in between. This CDR3 reads CAWSRQEVSLEAFF. The DNA for the CDR3 is TGTGCCTGGAGCAGACAGGAAGTGTCCCTTGAAGCTTTCTTT. The full variable domain, in which reference TRBV30 and TRBJ1-1 provide the parts outside the CDR3, is SQTIHQWPATLVQPVGSPLSLECTVEGTSNPNLYWYRQAAGRGLQLLFYSVGIGQISSEVPQNLSASRPQDRQFILSSKKLLLSDSGFYLCAWSRQEVSLEAFFGQGTRLTVV.

This chain links TRBV6-6 with TRBJ2-5; 9 bases fit TRBD1. The CDR3 runs to 14 residues. Losses at the gene ends were 6 bases for V and 4 bases for J; bases not matched to a gene: 6. The germline V gene has CDR1 MNHNY and CDR2 SVGAGI (reference sequence). CDR3 DNA: TGTGCCAGCAGACCAACAGGGGGCTTAGAGACCCAGTACTTC. Its protein is CASRPTGGLETQYF.

The chain recombines TRBV5-4 with TRBJ2-3, with D possibly TRBD1 on 5 matching bases. There are 16 residues in the CDR3. V was cut by 0 bases and J by 0 bases, with 11 bases left in between. Germline V gives CDR1 SGHNT, CDR2 YYREEE (reference sequence). This CDR3 is CASSLGFDSSTDTQYF. The CDR3 DNA reads TGTGCCAGCAGCTTGGGGTTCGACAGCAGCACAGATACGCAGTATTTT.

V is TRBV15 and J is TRBJ2-3; D perhaps matches TRBD2 (5 bases). CDR3 size: 16 residues. The germline CDR1 and CDR2 sequences are LNHNV and YYDKDF (reference sequence). V was trimmed by 1 base and J by 2 bases, leaving 13 bases between them. This chain's CDR3 is CATSRVGGRDTDTQYF. CDR3 nucleotides: TGTGCCACCAGCAGAGTGGGCGGGCGAGACACAGATACGCAGTATTTT. The whole variable domain, filled in from reference TRBV15 and TRBJ2-3, reads DAMVIQNPRYQVTQFGKPVTLSCSQTLNHNVMYWYQQKSSQAPKLLFHYYDKDFNNEADTPDNFQSRRPNTSFCFLDIRSPGLGDTAMYLCATSRVGGRDTDTQYFGPGTRLTVL.

The chain has TRBV7-2 and TRBJ1-2, with D maybe TRBD1 (5 bases). CDR3 length: 14 residues. Germline V gene lookup returns CDR1 SGHTA and CDR2 FQGNSA. Between the trimmed V and J ends, which lost 1 base and 5 bases, there was a span of 11 bases. The CDR3, as DNA: TGTGCCAGCAGCTTAGTGCGGGGGGGATATGGCTACACCTTC. Translation gives CASSLVRGGYGYTF.

This clone showed up just once. The chain links TRBV27 to TRBJ2-1; 9 bases are a match to TRBD2. This CDR3 has 16 amino acids. The germline gives CDR1 MNHEY, CDR2 SMNVEV (reference sequence). Unmatched junction bases numbered 14, after V lost 5 bases and J lost 9 bases. The CDR3 DNA reads TGTGCCAGCAGTCCCCGGGAGGTAGCGGGAGTAGGTGAGCAGTTCTTC. It encodes CASSPREVAGVGEQFF.

The V call is TRBV30, the J call TRBJ1-2; 10 nucleotides align to TRBD1. The junction had 15 bases not matched to a gene; V was cut back by 2 bases and J by 3 bases. The germline V gene encodes CDR1 GTSNPN and CDR2 SVGIG (reference sequence). This CDR3 region has 18 residues. The CDR3 is CAWSTYPRWTGGDYGYTF. In DNA, the CDR3 is TGTGCCTGGAGTACTTACCCTAGGTGGACAGGGGGTGACTATGGCTACACCTTC.

This clone was observed a handful of times. The chain couples TRBV5-1 to TRBJ1-2; no clear D. There are 15 residues in the CDR3. Per germline, CDR1 SGHRS and CDR2 YFSETQ. Trimming removed 0 bases from V and 0 bases from J, with 9 bases in between. Here the CDR3 reads CASSLGGRANYGYTF. The CDR3 nucleotides read TGCGCCAGCAGCTTGGGAGGCAGAGCTAACTATGGCTACACCTTC.

In DNA form, the CDR3 reads TGTGCCAGCAGCTCGACAGGGGCCAAAAACATTCAGTACTTC. Translating it yields CASSSTGAKNIQYF. The chain has TRBV3-1 (or the pseudogene TRBV3-2) and TRBJ2-4, with 7 bases aligning to TRBD1. V trimming: 5 bases; J trimming: 1 base; junction bases outside the gene matches: 2. Germline assignment: CDR1 LGHDT and CDR2 YNNKEL (reference sequence). This CDR3 is built from 14 residues.

V is TRBV7-3 and J is TRBJ2-3, with a possible D match to TRBD1 (5 bases). The CDR3 length is 15 residues. The germline V gene has CDR1 SGHTA and CDR2 FQGTGA. V lost 5 bases and J lost 0, with 12 bases in between. The CDR3, as DNA: TGTGCCAGCAGCCCAAGCAGGGCTAGCACAGATACGCAGTATTTT. This sequence encodes CASSPSRASTDTQYF.

The chain couples TRBV5-1 to TRBJ2-3; the match to TRBD2 covers 8 bases. Germline V gene lookup returns CDR1 SGHRS and CDR2 YFSETQ. The ends lost 1 base at V and 1 base at J; junction bases unmatched: 11. The CDR3 sequence is 18 residues long. The CDR3 DNA follows: TGCGCCAGCAGCTTGTGGGGGCCTAGTAGCGGGGGCACAGATACGCAGTATTTT. This encodes CASSLWGPSSGGTDTQYF.

This clone appeared a single time. The genes are TRBV3-1 (or the pseudogene TRBV3-2) and TRBJ2-5; 8 positions agree with TRBD1. Germline V gene data show CDR1 as LGHDT and CDR2 as YNNKEL (reference sequence). The junction had 14 bases not matched to a gene; V was cut back by 3 bases and J by 5 bases. The CDR3 has 17 residues. CDR3: CASSHHARTGTGETQYF. The CDR3 DNA reads TGTGCCAGCAGCCACCACGCAAGGACAGGGACTGGGGAGACCCAGTACTTC.

The gene calls are TRBV6-5 and TRBJ2-1; D unclear. Trimming removed 3 bases from V and 5 bases from J, with 11 bases in between. Per the germline V gene, CDR1 is MNHEY and CDR2 is SVGAGI. The CDR3 totals 14 residues. CDR3 protein: CASSYGARHNEQFF. In DNA, the CDR3 is TGTGCCAGCAGTTATGGTGCCAGGCACAATGAGCAGTTCTTC.

J is TRBJ1-5 and V is TRBV19; TRBD1 matches 7 bases. The length of the CDR3 is 16 residues. From germline, CDR1 is LNHDA and CDR2 SQIVND (reference sequence). The V gene end was trimmed by 5 bases and the J gene end by 6 bases; junction bases not matched to a gene: 13. CDR3: CASSVISQGHFQPQHF. DNA of the CDR3: TGTGCCAGTAGTGTTATATCACAGGGGCATTTTCAGCCCCAGCATTTT.

The V gene is TRBV7-8, the J gene TRBJ1-1; 8 nucleotides line up with TRBD1. The CDR3 has 16 residues. CDR1 and CDR2 from the germline V gene are SGHVS and FQNEAQ. V shed 4 bases, J shed 2 bases, and the junction held 9 bases outside the gene matches. The CDR3 loop is CASSSSGTGHNTEAFF. In DNA form, the CDR3 reads TGTGCCAGCAGCTCCTCGGGGACAGGTCATAACACTGAAGCTTTCTTT. Filled out from reference TRBV7-8 and TRBJ1-1, the complete variable domain reads GAGVSQSPRYKVAKRGQDVALRCDPISGHVSLFWYQQALGQGPEFLTYFQNEAQLDKSGLPSDRFFAERPEGSVSTLKIQRTQQEDSAVYLCASSSSGTGHNTEAFFGQGTRLTVV.

V is TRBV6-5 and J is TRBJ2-7, with TRBD2 as a possible D gene (6 bases). V gave up 2 bases and J gave up 3 bases, with 14 bases separating them. The germline V gene has CDR1 MNHEY and CDR2 SVGAGI. CDR3 length equals 15 residues. The CDR3 nucleotides read TGTGCCAGCAGTTACAAAAGGCGGGAAGACTACGAGCAGTACTTC. Translation gives CASSYKRREDYEQYF.

Of note for this clone: Other DNA sequences of this sample code for an identical CDR3. The rearrangement joins TRBV20-1 to TRBJ2-7; D call uncertain. This CDR3 contains 11 residues. Trimming removed 0 bases at V and 3 bases at J, with 3 bases between. Germline loops: CDR1 DFQATT, CDR2 SNEGSKA (reference sequence). CDR3 bases: TGCAGTGCTAGAGACAGCTACGAGCAGTACTTC. As protein: CSARDSYEQYF.

The chain joins TRBV10-1 to TRBJ2-1; D is perhaps TRBD2 (5 bases). Germline-derived CDR1 and CDR2 are WNHNN and SYGVQD (reference sequence). Trimming took off 2 bases at V and 9 bases at J, with 14 bases between the two ends. This CDR3 comprises 14 residues. The CDR3: CASSERPSSAEQFF. The CDR3 DNA sequence: TGCGCCAGCAGTGAGAGGCCTAGCTCGGCTGAGCAGTTCTTC.

V is TRBV6-5 and J is TRBJ1-5; 9 bases fit TRBD1. The CDR3 loop spans 15 amino acids. Trimming at V came to 6 bases and at J to 1 base, leaving 4 bases not matched to a gene. Germline CDR1 is MNHEY and CDR2 is SVGAGI. CDR3 loop: CASRRTGGSNQPQHF. The CDR3, as DNA: TGTGCCAGCAGGAGAACAGGGGGCAGCAATCAGCCCCAGCATTTT.

The chain couples TRBV6-5 to TRBJ1-2, with no clear D. V was trimmed by 7 bases and J by 5 bases, leaving 14 bases between them. Germline V gene lookup returns CDR1 MNHEY and CDR2 SVGAGI. The CDR3 is 13 residues long. DNA of the CDR3: TGTGCCAGCATCCAAAGAGGGTATTATGGCTACACCTTC. Translated: CASIQRGYYGYTF.

CDR3 residues: CASSDGTGGADTQYF. The DNA for the CDR3 is TGTGCCAGCAGTGACGGGACAGGGGGTGCGGATACGCAGTATTTT. The rearrangement joins TRBV6-4 to TRBJ2-3, with 11 bases identical to TRBD1. The ends lost 2 bases at V and 6 bases at J; junction bases unmatched: 4. The CDR3 contains 15 residues. CDR1 is MRHNA, CDR2 SNTAGT, per germline.

The chain recombines TRBV19 with TRBJ2-6; D gene unclear. Germline loops: CDR1 LNHDA, CDR2 SQIVND (reference sequence). The CDR3 is 15 residues long. V was clipped by 5 bases and J by 0 bases, with 8 bases between them. The CDR3 nucleotides read TGTGCCAGTAGTCTCTATATCTCTGGGGCCAACGTCCTGACTTTC. It codes for CASSLYISGANVLTF.

The chain employs TRBV20-1 and TRBJ1-3, with TRBD1 matching over 7 bases. This CDR3 contains 15 residues. Germline CDR1 and CDR2: DFQATT and SNEGSKA (reference sequence). The V segment lost 3 bases and the J segment 0 bases; nucleotides outside the gene matches: 5. The CDR3 DNA is TGCAGTGCTAGTTCAGGGGGTCTCTCTGGAAACACCATATATTTT. Translating gives CSASSGGLSGNTIYF.

The chain couples TRBV6-5 to TRBJ2-1; D unclear. Trimming stripped 8 bases from V and 0 bases from J, with 14 bases between. Per the germline V gene, CDR1 is MNHEY and CDR2 is SVGAGI. This CDR3 spans 15 amino acids. CDR3 sequence (DNA): TGTGCCAGCCGGAACAGCCCAAGCTCCTACAATGAGCAGTTCTTC. Amino acid sequence: CASRNSPSSYNEQFF.